This T cell receptor beta chain derives from a study of yellow fever vaccine responses in identical twins. Findings and limits, study-wide: Twins' vaccine T cell responses were reported to seem partly convergent and partly personalized.

TCRdb processed the RT-PCR reads anew with MiXCR; each CDR3 protein has one entry. In the table there are roughly 2,300 distinct CDR3 sequences, around 9.3% of which are singletons. CDR1 and CDR2 (germline): MGHRA, YSYEKL. V was clipped by 4 bases and J by 8 bases, with 12 bases between them. The CDR3 sequence is 13 residues long. This clonotype was found a few times. Its specificity is not known. The chain is built from TRBV4-1 and TRBJ1-3; perhaps TRBD1 as D (5 bases). The source material was T cells from blood (PBMCs), unsorted or a sorted subset (not recorded which), sampled around 23 months after vaccination. This TCR was sampled from a woman under 30 who received the yellow fever vaccine. The CDR3: CASSLGRVDTIYF. CDR3 nucleotides: TGCGCCAGCAGCCTTGGCAGGGTTGACACCATATATTTT.